The clone carrying this T cell receptor (beta chain) was counted a few times. Its antigen is as yet unknown. This CDR3 contains 13 residues. Germline V gene sequence: CDR1 MNHEY, CDR2 SMNVEV (reference sequence). Trimming took 2 bases from V and 6 from J; bases not matched to a gene: 4. It was with a sample-barcoded 5' primer and a J-beta primer mix that a second PCR of roughly 7 to 12 cycles was run. MiXCR, run by TCRdb on the 5' RACE reads, gives a single entry per CDR3 protein. The table records about 1.6 million distinct CDR3 sequences, approximately 32% of them present only once. PBMCs were isolated at a quantity of at least 6.5 million per sample. Per sample, no less than 5 micrograms of total RNA were extracted. These data come from a study of blood T cells in healthy people across ages. Whole-study results and caveats: No one knew whether donors had CMV, which possibly confounded expanded clonotype changes. It was not possible, with unsorted PBMCs, to conclusively compare naive and antigen-experienced cells.

The chain is built from TRBV27 and TRBJ2-7; 7 positions agree with TRBD2. The sequenced material came from blood. The receptor comes from a woman in her twenties or thirties in good health. The CDR3 DNA reads as TGTGCCAGCAGTTTAGCGGGAGCACCCGAGCAGTACTTC. Protein product: CASSLAGAPEQYF.